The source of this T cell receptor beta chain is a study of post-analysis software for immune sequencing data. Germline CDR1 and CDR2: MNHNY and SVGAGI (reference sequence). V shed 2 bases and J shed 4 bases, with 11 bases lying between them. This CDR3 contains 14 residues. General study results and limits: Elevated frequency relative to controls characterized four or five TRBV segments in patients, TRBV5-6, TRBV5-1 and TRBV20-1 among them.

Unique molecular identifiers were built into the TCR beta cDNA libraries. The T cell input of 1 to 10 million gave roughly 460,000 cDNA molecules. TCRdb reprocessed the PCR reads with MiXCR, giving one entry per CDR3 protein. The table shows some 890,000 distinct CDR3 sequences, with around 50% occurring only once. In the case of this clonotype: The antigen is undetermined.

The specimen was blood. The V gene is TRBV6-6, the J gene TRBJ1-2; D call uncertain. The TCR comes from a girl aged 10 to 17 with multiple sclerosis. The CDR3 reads CASSYQTPSYGYTF. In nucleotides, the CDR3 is TGTGCCAGCAGTTACCAGACACCCAGCTATGGCTACACCTTC.